A selection of T cell receptor beta chains follows, all from one sample in a study of T cell responses to AZD1222 COVID-19 vaccine. TCRdb's table, derived via immunoSEQ multiplex PCR, lists solely in-frame clones and lacks some. This table has approximately 100,000 clones, more than 70% appearing once. Here the sequenced sample was peripheral blood, taken on day 0 of AZD1222 vaccination. These receptor sequences come from an adult in good health. Both conserved end residues are part of each CDR3. Each record gives: J gene, D gene, clone size, V gene, CDR3 DNA, CDR3 protein. A D gene is named only where the DNA matches it firmly. Only part of the rows carry a size: once, few, many, or a class if the clone is expanded.

>TRBJ1-6|.|.|TRBV7-2
TGTGCCAGCAGCTTAGGCAGGTCCTCCTATAATTCACCCCTCCACTTT
CASSLGRSSYNSPLHF
>TRBJ2-3|.|.|TRBV7-9
TGTGCCAGCAGCTTTTCCGATTGGAAGGATACGCAGTATTTT
CASSFSDWKDTQYF
>TRBJ2-1|.|.|TRBV29-1
TGCAGCGTTGGCTACCAGACAGTGTCTTACAATGAGCAGTTCTTC
CSVGYQTVSYNEQFF
>TRBJ2-1|TRBD2|.|TRBV7-9
TGTGCCAGCAGCTCCGGACTAGCGGGCCCCCTGGGTGAGCAGTTCTTC
CASSSGLAGPLGEQFF
>TRBJ2-1|TRBD2|.|TRBV3-1/TRBV3-2
TGTGCCAGCAGCCAAGAGGGGACTAGCGGCTACAATGAGCAGTTCTTC
CASSQEGTSGYNEQFF
>TRBJ1-3|.|.|TRBV5-1
TGCGCCAGCAGCCCGAGGGTGCCTGGAAACACCATATATTTT
CASSPRVPGNTIYF
>TRBJ1-5|.|.|TRBV27
TGTGCCAGCAGTTTACTCGGGGATAGCAATCAGCCCCAGCATTTT
CASSLLGDSNQPQHF
>TRBJ2-7|TRBD1|.|TRBV30
TGTGCCTGGAGTTCAGGGGGATCCTACGAGCAGTACTTC
CAWSSGGSYEQYF
>TRBJ1-2|.|.|TRBV5-1
TGCGCCAGCAGCCCGCGGGGAAAGGCCGATTCAGGGCGCTACACCTTC
CASSPRGKADSGRYTF
>TRBJ2-3|.|.|TRBV6-2/TRBV6-3
TGTGCCAGCAGTTTCATCTCGGGATCGCAGTATTTT
CASSFISGSQYF
>TRBJ1-2|.|.|TRBV30
TGTGCCTGGGAGCCCGCTGGCCGGGGAATGAACTATGGCTACACCTTC
CAWEPAGRGMNYGYTF
>TRBJ1-2|.|.|TRBV5-4
TGTGCCAGCCAGTCACGTGGGGAGTATGGCTACACCTTC
CASQSRGEYGYTF
>TRBJ1-5|.|once|TRBV6-5
TGTGCCAGCAGTTACGGTGGGACACGTTATCAGCCCCAGCATTTT
CASSYGGTRYQPQHF
>TRBJ1-6|.|.|TRBV9
TGTGCCAGCAGCGCAGGGGTTGATAATTCACCCCTCCACTTT
CASSAGVDNSPLHF
>TRBJ2-1|.|.|TRBV7-9
TGTGCCAGCAGCTTAACTTTGCAGTCTGAGCAGTTCTTC
CASSLTLQSEQFF
>TRBJ1-1|.|.|TRBV6-6
TGTGCCAGCAGTTACTTGGTAGATGAAGCTTTCTTT
CASSYLVDEAFF
>TRBJ1-2|.|.|TRBV12-3/TRBV12-4
TGTGCCATACTAGGTCGGGGGCCACATGGCTACACCTTC
CAILGRGPHGYTF
>TRBJ1-2|.|.|TRBV5-6
TGTGCCAGCAGCCCCCCTGGGGGGAGTCTTTTCTATGGCTACACCTTC
CASSPPGGSLFYGYTF
>TRBJ2-7|TRBD1|few|TRBV5-4
TGTGCCAGCAGCAATCCGGGACAGGGCTCCTACGAGCAGTACTTC
CASSNPGQGSYEQYF
>TRBJ1-5|.|.|TRBV9
TGTGCCAGCAGCGTAGGAGCGGATCCGAATCAGCCCCAGCATTTT
CASSVGADPNQPQHF
>TRBJ1-1|TRBD1|once|TRBV19
TGTGCCAGTACTGACAGGGGTTCGAACACTGAAGCTTTCTTT
CASTDRGSNTEAFF
>TRBJ2-7|.|few|TRBV4-2
TGTGCCAGCAGCCAACTACCGGGCCTCTACGAGCAGTACTTC
CASSQLPGLYEQYF
>TRBJ2-2|TRBD2|.|TRBV6-2/TRBV6-3
TGTGCCAGCAGTTACGTCGCTAGCGGGGGGCTCGGGGAGCTGTTTTTT
CASSYVASGGLGELFF
>TRBJ2-2|TRBD1|.|TRBV5-4
TGTGCCAGCAGCCCCACGGGACAGGGGCGACACACCGGGGAGCTGTTTTTT
CASSPTGQGRHTGELFF
>TRBJ1-1|.|.|TRBV27
TGTGCCAGCAGTTTAAGACGGTTGAACACTGAAGCTTTCTTT
CASSLRRLNTEAFF
>TRBJ1-2|.|.|TRBV7-8
TGTGCCAGCAGCTTAGCCGCGGGTAATGGCTACACCTTC
CASSLAAGNGYTF
>TRBJ2-1|TRBD2|.|TRBV11-3
TGTGCCAGCAGCCTCCGAGGCGGGAGGGCCTCGGTTGACAATGAGCAGTTCTTC
CASSLRGGRASVDNEQFF
>TRBJ2-2|.|.|TRBV27
TGTGCCGTGACCCCGGCCCCGGGGTCCGGGGAGCTGTTTTTT
CAVTPAPGSGELFF
>TRBJ1-1|.|few|TRBV28
TGTGCCAGCACGGGACACTTGAACACTGAAGCTTTCTTT
CASTGHLNTEAFF
>TRBJ1-5|TRBD1|.|TRBV30
TGTGCCTGGGGTGGACAGGGGAATCAGCCCCAGCATTTT
CAWGGQGNQPQHF
>TRBJ1-2|.|few|TRBV7-2
TGTGCCAGCAGCTTCCGAGGGGCTGGCTACACCTTC
CASSFRGAGYTF
>TRBJ2-3|TRBD2|.|TRBV10-3
TGTGCCAGTCAGGTGGTAGCGGGAGCTACAGATACGCAGTATTTT
CASQVVAGATDTQYF
>TRBJ2-3|.|once|TRBV7-3
TGTGCCAGCAGCCCCGAAGTTGGCACAGATACGCAGTATTTT
CASSPEVGTDTQYF
>TRBJ2-3|.|.|TRBV18
TGTGCCAGCTCACTTCGGGAAGATACGCAGTATTTT
CASSLREDTQYF